This TCR beta chain was identified in a study of T-cell memory formation after mild COVID-19 (dated by TCRdb to the early 2020s). As for the study more broadly: TCR sequence clusters from the two donors were largely donor specific. Two young, previously healthy adult volunteers, one female and one male, were included in the cohort. In a couple of donors, T-cell clones that expanded and contracted after mild COVID-19 were tracked by sequencing TCRalpha and TCRbeta repertoires over time. What the study reported, not specific to this receptor: Clones contracting from day 15 to 85 had balanced CD4/CD8 phenotypes, while a second wave expanding from day 15 to 37 was biased towards CD4+. Some responding clones were detected in pre-infection memory, which suggested that pre-existing cross-reactive memory T cells had joined the SARS-CoV-2 response. The study included only a couple of mild cases, and larger cohorts that include severe cases with pre-infection samples were judged to be necessary. SARS-CoV-2 specificity of the second-wave clones peaking on day 37 was not confirmed. Contracting CD4+ clones appeared mostly in the CM and EM memory subsets, whereas CD8+ clones were enriched in EMRA.

There are a few counts of this clonotype. Its antigen is still unknown. No quality values exist for individual bases; no much larger clone is one base distant. PBMCs were isolated by Ficoll-Paque density gradient centrifugation. This sample was sequenced with an Illumina NovaSeq 6000. TCRalpha and TCRbeta cDNA libraries were constructed by 5'RACE with constant-segment primers, with sample barcodes and unique molecular identifiers being introduced. RNA was extracted from every sample with Trizol reagent. The libraries were amplified in two PCR steps, and the second step added a second sample barcode and Illumina TruSeq adapters. Sequencing of libraries was performed on an Illumina NovaSeq with 2 x 150 bp paired-end reads. The study's processing was this. Reads were demultiplexed and collapsed into UMI-guided consensus sequences with migec v1.2.7. Using mixcr v2.1.11, the UMI consensuses were aligned to TRA and TRB V and J templates and assembled into clonotypes. A clonotype was counted as expanded or contracted only if both edgeR and NoisET called the change significant, with noise models trained on biological replicates. For edgeR calls, the cutoffs were a false discovery rate-adjusted p below 0.01 and a log2 fold-change threshold of 1. As an exploratory analysis of dynamics, max-normalized trajectories of the 1000 most abundant clonotypes were examined by PCA with hierarchical clustering. Separately sequenced CD4+ and CD8+ repertoires were used to assign a CD4 or CD8 phenotype to each responding clone. TCRdb reworked the public reads: Q25 trimming with fastp, MiXCR clone assembly, productive beta chains retained. CDR3 protein duplicates are merged, each entry listing the most common genes and DNA. The V and J calls were not made by the authors but by TCRdb's processing. The sample contains some 440,000 distinct CDR3 sequences, roughly 25% of them found a single time. The ten largest account for around 13% of the sample.

The germline V gene sets CDR1 to SGHDT and CDR2 to YYEEEE. The germline ends are 11 bases apart after V is trimmed by 1 base and J by 11 bases. The CDR3 sequence holds 12 residues, the cysteine and phenylalanine included. This entry keeps only the CDR3 DNA: 36 bases, framed from base 1. The specimen was PBMCs or a T cell subset sorted from them (not recorded which). This TCR was recovered from an adult woman who had mild COVID-19 (a few samples of this study predate the infection). The sample titles of this study are shuffled in the database, so cell type and time point are left out; the donor was told from shared clones. The sequence links TRBV5-6 to TRBJ2-3; the D gene assignment is perhaps TRBD1 or TRBD2, with each matching 6 bases. CDR3 sequence: CASSLPAGQQYF. The DNA is as follows: TGTGCCAGCAGCTTGCCCGCGGGACAGCAGTATTTT.